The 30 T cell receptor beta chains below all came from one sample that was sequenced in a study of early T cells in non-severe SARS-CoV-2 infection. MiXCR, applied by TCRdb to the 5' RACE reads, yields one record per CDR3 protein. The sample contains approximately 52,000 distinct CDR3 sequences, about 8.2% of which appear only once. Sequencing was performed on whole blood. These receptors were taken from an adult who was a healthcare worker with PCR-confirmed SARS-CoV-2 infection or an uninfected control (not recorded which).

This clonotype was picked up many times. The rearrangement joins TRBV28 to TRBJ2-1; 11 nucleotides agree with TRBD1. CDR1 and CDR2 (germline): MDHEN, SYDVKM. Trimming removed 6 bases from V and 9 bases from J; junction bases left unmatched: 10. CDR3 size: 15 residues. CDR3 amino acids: CASSSPGQGAGEQFF. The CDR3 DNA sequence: TGTGCCAGCAGCTCTCCCGGACAGGGGGCAGGTGAGCAGTTCTTC.

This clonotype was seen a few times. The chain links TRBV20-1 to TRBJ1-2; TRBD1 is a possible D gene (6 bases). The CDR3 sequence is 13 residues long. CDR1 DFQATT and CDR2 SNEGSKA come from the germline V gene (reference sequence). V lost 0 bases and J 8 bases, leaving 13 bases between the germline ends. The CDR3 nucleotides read TGCAGTGCTAGAGATTCGGCAGGGGCGGGCTACACCTTC. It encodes CSARDSAGAGYTF.

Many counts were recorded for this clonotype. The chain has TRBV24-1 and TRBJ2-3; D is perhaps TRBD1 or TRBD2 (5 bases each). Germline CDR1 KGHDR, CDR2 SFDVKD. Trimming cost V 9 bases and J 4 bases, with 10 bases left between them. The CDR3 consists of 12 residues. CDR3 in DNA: TGTGCCACCGCCTTGGGGGCAGATACGCAGTATTTT. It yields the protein CATALGADTQYF.

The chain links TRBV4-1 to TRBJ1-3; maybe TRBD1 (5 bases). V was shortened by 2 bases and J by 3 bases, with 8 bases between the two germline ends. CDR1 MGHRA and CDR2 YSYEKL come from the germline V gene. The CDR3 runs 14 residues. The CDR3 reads CASSQNRLGNTIYF. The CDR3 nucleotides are TGCGCCAGCAGCCAAAACAGGCTTGGAAACACCATATATTTT.

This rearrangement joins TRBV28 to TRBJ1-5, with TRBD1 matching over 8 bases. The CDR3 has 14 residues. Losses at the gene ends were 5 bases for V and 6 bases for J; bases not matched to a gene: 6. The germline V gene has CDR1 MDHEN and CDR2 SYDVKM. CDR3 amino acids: CASSAGGAVQPQHF. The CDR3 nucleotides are TGTGCCAGCAGTGCAGGGGGCGCGGTTCAGCCCCAGCATTTT.

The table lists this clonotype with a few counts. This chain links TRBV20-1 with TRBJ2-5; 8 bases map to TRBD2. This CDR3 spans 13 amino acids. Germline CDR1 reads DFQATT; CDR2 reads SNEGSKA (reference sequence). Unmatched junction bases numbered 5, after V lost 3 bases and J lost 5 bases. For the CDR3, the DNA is TGCAGTGCTAGGGGACTAGAGCACGAGACCCAGTACTTC. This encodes CSARGLEHETQYF.

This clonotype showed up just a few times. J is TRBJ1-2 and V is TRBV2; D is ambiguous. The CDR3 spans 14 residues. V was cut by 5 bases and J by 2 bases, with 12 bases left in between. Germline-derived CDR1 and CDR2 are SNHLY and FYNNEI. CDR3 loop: CASSSNPANYGYTF. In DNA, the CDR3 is TGTGCCAGCAGTTCAAACCCGGCCAACTATGGCTACACCTTC.

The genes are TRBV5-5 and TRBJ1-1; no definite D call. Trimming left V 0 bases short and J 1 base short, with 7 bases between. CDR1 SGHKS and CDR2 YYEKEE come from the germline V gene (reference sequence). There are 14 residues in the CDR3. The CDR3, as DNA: TGTGCCAGCAGCTTGGTAAGTGGGAACACTGAAGCTTTCTTT. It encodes CASSLVSGNTEAFF.

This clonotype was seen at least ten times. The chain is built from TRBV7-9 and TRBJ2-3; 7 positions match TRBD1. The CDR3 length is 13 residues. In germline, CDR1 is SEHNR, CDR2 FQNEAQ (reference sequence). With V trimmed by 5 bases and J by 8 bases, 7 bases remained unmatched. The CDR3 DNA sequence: TGTGCCAGCAGCCGGGTTAGGGGGCGTACGCAGTATTTT. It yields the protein CASSRVRGRTQYF.

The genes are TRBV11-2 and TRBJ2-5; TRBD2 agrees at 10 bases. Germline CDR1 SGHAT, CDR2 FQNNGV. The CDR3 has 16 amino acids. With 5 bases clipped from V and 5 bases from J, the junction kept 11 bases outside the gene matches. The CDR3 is CASSPRVATSGETQYF. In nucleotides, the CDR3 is TGTGCCAGCAGCCCACGGGTCGCGACTAGCGGGGAGACCCAGTACTTC.

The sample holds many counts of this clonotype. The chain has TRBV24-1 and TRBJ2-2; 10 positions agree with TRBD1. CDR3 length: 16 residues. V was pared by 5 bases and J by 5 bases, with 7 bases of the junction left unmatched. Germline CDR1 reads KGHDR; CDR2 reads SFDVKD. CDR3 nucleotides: TGTGCCACCAGTGCTACCGACAGGGGGCTAACCGGGGAGCTGTTTTTT. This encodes CATSATDRGLTGELFF.

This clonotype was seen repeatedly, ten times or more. The CDR3 nucleotides read TGTGCCACCAGCAGAGGGGACGGAGACTTGGCTGAAGCTTTCTTT. Translation: CATSRGDGDLAEAFF. The V call is TRBV15, the J call TRBJ1-1; tentatively, D is TRBD1 (5 bases). CDR3 length: 15 amino acids. V dropped 1 base and J dropped 6 bases, with 15 bases sitting between them. Germline V lookup: CDR1 LNHNV, CDR2 YYDKDF (reference sequence).

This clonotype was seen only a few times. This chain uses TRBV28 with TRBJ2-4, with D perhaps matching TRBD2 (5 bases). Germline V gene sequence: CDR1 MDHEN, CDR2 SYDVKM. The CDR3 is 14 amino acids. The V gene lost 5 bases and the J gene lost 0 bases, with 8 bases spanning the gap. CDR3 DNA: TGTGCCAGCAGTGAGGAGGTAGCCAAAAACATTCAGTACTTC. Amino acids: CASSEEVAKNIQYF.

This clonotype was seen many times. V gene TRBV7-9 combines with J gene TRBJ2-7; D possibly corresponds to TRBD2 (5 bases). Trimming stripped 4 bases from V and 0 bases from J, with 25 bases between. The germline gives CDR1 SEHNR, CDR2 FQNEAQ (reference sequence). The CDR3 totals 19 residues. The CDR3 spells CASSSWVPGITTLSYEQYF. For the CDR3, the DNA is TGTGCCAGCAGCTCGTGGGTTCCCGGGATAACAACCCTCTCCTACGAGCAGTACTTC.

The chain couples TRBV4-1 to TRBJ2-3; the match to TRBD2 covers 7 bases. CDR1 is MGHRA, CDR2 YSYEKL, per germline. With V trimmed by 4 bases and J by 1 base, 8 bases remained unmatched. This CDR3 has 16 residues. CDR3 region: CASSPAASGGTDTQYF. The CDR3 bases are TGCGCCAGCAGCCCCGCGGCCAGCGGGGGCACAGATACGCAGTATTTT.

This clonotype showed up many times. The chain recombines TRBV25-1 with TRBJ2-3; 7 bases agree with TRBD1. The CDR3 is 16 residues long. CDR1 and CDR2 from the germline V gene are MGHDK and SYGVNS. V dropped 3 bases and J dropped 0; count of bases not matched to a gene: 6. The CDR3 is CASSDWTGISTDTQYF. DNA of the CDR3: TGTGCCAGCAGTGACTGGACAGGAATTAGCACAGATACGCAGTATTTT.

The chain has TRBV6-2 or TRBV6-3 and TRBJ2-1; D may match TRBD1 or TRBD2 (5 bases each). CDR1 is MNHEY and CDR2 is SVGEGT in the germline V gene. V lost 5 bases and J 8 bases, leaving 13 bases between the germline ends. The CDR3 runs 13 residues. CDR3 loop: CASSLGVGDEQFF. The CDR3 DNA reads TGTGCCAGCAGTCTGGGGGTTGGAGATGAGCAGTTCTTC.

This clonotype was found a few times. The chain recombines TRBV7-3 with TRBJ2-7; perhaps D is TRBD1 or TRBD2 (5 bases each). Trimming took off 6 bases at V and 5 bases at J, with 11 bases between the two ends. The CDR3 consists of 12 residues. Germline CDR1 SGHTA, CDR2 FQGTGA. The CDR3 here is CASRNGGDEQYF. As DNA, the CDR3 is TGTGCCAGCAGAAATGGGGGAGACGAGCAGTACTTC.

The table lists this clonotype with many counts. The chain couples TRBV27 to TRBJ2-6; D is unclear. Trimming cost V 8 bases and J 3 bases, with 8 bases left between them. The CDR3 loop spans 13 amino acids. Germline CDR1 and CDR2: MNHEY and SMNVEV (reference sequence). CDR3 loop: CASVDSGANVLTF. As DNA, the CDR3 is TGTGCCAGCGTGGATAGTGGGGCCAACGTCCTGACTTTC. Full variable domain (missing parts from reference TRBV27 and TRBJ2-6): EAQVTQNPRYLITVTGKKLTVTCSQNMNHEYMSWYRQDPGLGLRQIYYSMNVEVTDKGDVPEGYKVSRKEKRNFPLILESPSPNQTSLYFCASVDSGANVLTFGAGSRLTVL.

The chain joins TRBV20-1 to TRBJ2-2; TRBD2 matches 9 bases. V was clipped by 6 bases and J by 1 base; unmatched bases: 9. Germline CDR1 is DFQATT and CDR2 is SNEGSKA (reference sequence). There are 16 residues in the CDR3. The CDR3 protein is CSATTGTSRNTGELFF. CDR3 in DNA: TGCAGTGCAACCACCGGGACTAGCAGGAACACCGGGGAGCTGTTTTTT.

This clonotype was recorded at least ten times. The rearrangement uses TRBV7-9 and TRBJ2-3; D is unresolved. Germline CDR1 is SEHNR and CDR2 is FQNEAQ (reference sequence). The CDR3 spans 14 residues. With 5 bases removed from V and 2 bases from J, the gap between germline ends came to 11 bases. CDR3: CASSVTGPTDTQYF. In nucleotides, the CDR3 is TGTGCCAGCAGCGTAACTGGGCCCACAGATACGCAGTATTTT.

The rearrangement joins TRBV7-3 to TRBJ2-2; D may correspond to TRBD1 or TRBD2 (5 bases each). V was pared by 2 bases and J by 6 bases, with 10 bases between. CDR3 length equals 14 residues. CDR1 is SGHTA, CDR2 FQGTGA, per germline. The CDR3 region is CASSLLPGPGELFF. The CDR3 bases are TGTGCCAGCAGCTTACTTCCGGGGCCCGGGGAGCTGTTTTTT.

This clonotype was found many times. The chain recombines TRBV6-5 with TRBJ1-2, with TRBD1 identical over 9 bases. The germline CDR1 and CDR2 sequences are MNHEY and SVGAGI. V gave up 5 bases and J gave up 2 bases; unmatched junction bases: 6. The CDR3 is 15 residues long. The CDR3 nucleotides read TGTGCCAGCAGTCCGGACAGGGGTCGGAACTATGGCTACACCTTC. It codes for CASSPDRGRNYGYTF.

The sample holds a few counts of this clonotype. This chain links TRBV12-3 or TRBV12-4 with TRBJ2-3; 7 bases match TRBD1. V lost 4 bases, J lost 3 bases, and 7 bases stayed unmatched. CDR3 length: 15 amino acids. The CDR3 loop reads CASSSRGFETDTQYF. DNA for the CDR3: TGTGCCAGCAGTTCCAGGGGGTTTGAAACAGATACGCAGTATTTT.

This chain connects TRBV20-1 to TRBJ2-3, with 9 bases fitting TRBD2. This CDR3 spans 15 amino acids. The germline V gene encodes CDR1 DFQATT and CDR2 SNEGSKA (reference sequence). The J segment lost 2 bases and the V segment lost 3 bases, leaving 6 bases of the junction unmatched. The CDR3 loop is CSASGLAGLTDTQYF. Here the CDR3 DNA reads TGCAGTGCTAGCGGGCTAGCGGGGCTCACAGATACGCAGTATTTT.

The CDR3 nucleotides read TGTGCCAGCTCACCAGGGACACAGGGGGGCGGCATTCAGTACTTC. Protein sequence: CASSPGTQGGGIQYF. The chain uses TRBV18 and TRBJ2-4, with TRBD1 matching 8 bases. CDR3 length: 15 amino acids. Trimming removed 2 bases from V and 9 bases from J; junction bases left unmatched: 9. Germline V gene sequence: CDR1 KGHSH, CDR2 LQKENI.

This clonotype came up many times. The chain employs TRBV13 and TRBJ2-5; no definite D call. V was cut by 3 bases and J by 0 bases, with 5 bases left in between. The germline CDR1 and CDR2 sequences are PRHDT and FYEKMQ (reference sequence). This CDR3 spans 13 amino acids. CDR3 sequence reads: CASSFEDQETQYF. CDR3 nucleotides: TGTGCCAGCAGCTTCGAGGACCAAGAGACCCAGTACTTC.

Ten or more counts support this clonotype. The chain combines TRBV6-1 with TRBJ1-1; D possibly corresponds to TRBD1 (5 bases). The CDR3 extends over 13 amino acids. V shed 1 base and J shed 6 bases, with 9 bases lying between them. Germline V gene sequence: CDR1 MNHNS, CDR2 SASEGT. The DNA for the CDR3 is TGTGCCAGCAGTGAAGAGTTAGGGGCTGAAGCTTTCTTT. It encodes CASSEELGAEAFF.

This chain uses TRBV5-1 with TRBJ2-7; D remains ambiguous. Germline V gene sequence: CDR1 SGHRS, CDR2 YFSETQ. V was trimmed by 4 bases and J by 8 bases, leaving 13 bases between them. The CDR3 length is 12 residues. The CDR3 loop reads CASSPGLPQQYF. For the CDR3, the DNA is TGCGCCAGCAGCCCTGGGCTCCCCCAGCAGTACTTC.

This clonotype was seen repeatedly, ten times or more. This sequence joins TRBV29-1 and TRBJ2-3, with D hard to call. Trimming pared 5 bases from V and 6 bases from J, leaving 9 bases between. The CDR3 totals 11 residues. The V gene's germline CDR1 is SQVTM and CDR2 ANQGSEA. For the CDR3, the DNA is TGCAGCGTTCGGACCACGGATACGCAGTATTTT. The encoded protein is CSVRTTDTQYF.